The text below deals with one T cell receptor beta chain. The target antigen is unknown. This entry belongs to a study of T cell responses to AZD1222 COVID-19 vaccine. Study-level points and caveats: Breadth and depth of Spike-specific TCRs rose after two AZD1222 doses. Targeting of unmutated variant regions was reportedly seen in nearly half of spike-specific TCRs. Donors were largely white British and mainly female; clonal diversity was possibly underestimated.

Germline V gives CDR1 GTSNPN, CDR2 SVGIG (reference sequence). The CDR3 consists of 13 residues. With 6 bases removed from V and 1 base from J, the gap between germline ends came to 12 bases. TCRdb keeps only in-frame clones here, not all; method: immunoSEQ multiplex PCR. The sample records 95,000 to 100,000 clones, 90% to 95% being singletons. The receptor was derived from an adult who received the AZD1222 COVID-19 vaccine. The chain recombines TRBV30 with TRBJ1-1; the D gene is possibly TRBD1 (6 bases). Sequencing was performed on peripheral blood, taken 28 days after the second AZD1222 dose. This chain's CDR3 is CACPGQGNTEAFF. CDR3 in DNA: TGTGCCTGCCCGGGACAAGGGAACACTGAAGCTTTCTTT. The full variable domain, completed using reference TRBV30 and TRBJ1-1, is SQTIHQWPATLVQPVGSPLSLECTVEGTSNPNLYWYRQAAGRGLQLLFYSVGIGQISSEVPQNLSASRPQDRQFILSSKKLLLSDSGFYLCACPGQGNTEAFFGQGTRLTVV.